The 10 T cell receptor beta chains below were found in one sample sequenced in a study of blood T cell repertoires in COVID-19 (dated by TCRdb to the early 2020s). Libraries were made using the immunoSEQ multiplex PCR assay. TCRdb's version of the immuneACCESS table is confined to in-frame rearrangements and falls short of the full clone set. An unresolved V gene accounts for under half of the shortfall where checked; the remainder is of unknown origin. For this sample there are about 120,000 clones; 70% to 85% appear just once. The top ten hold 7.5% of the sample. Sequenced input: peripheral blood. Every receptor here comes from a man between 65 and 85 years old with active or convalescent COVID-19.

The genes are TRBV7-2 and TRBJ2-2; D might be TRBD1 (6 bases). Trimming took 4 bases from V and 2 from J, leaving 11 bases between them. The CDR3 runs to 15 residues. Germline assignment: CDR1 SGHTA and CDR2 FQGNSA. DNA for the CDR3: TGTGCCAGCAGCTCGGGACAAACTAACACCGGGGAGCTGTTTTTT. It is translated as CASSSGQTNTGELFF.

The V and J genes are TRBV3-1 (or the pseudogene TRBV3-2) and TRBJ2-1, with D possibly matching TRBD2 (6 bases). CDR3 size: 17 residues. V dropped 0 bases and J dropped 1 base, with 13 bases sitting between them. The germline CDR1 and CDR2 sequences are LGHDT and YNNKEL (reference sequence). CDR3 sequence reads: CASSQEFYGGSYNEQFF. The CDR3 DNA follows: TGTGCCAGCAGCCAAGAATTCTACGGGGGATCCTACAATGAGCAGTTCTTC.

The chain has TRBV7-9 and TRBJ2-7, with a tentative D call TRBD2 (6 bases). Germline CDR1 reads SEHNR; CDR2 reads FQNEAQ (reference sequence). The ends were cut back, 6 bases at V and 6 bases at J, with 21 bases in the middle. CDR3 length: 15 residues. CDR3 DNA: TGTGCCAGCAGGGAGGGTTCGGGTGCTTATCTCGAGCAGTACTTC. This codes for CASREGSGAYLEQYF.

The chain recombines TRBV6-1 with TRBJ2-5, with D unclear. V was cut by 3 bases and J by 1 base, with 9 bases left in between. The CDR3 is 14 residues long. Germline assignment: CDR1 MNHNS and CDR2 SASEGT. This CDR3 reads CASSERAPQETQYF. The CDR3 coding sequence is TGTGCCAGCAGTGAGAGAGCACCCCAAGAGACCCAGTACTTC.

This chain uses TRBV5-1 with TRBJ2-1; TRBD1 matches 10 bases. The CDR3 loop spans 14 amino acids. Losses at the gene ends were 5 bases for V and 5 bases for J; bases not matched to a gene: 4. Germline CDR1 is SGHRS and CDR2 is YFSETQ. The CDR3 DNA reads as TGCGCCAGCAGTCTGGACAGGGGGAACAATGAGCAGTTCTTC. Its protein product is CASSLDRGNNEQFF.

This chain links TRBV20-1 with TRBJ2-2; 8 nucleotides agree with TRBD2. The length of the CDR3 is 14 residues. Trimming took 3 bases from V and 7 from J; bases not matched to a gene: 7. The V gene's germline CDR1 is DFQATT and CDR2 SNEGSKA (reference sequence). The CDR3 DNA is TGCAGTGCTAGTTCGGGAGGGTATAGCGGGGAGCTGTTTTTT. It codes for CSASSGGYSGELFF.

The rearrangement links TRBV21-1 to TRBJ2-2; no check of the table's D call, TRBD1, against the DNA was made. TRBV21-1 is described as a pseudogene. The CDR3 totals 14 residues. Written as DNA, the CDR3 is TGTGCCAGCAGCAAAGGACAGGGGGCCGGGGAGCTGTTTTTT. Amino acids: CASSKGQGAGELFF.

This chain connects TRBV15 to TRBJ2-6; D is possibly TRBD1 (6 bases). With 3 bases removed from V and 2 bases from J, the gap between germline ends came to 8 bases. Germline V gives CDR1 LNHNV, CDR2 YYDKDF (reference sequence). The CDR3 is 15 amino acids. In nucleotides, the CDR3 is TGTGCCACCAGCAGGACAGGACCTGGGGCCAACGTCCTGACTTTC. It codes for CATSRTGPGANVLTF.

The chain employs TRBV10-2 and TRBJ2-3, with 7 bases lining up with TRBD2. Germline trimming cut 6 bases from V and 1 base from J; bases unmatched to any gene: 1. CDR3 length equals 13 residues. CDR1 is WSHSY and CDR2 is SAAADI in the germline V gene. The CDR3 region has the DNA TGCGCCAGCAGCCGGGGGGGCACAGATACGCAGTATTTT. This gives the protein CASSRGGTDTQYF.

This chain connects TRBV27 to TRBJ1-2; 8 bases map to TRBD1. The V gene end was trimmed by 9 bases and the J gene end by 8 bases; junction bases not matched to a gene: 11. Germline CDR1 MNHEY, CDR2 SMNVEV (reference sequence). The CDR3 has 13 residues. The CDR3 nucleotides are TGTGCCAGTTGGCCACAGGGGGGTTCCGGCTACACCTTC. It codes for CASWPQGGSGYTF.